Below, one TCR beta chain is given with its context. In the PCR, 60 Vbeta and 13 Jbeta primers were used. TCRdb keeps only in-frame clones here, not all; method: immunoSEQ multiplex PCR. Found here are about 37,000 clones; the top ten clones hold over 5.5%. Germline V gene data show CDR1 as GTSNPN and CDR2 as SVGIG (reference sequence). CDR3 length: 12 residues. V shed 1 base and J shed 4 bases, with 6 bases lying between them. These data originate in a study of cytomegalovirus exposure and HLA in healthy donors. Recording of this donor's CMV serostatus was not done. Sequencing used PBMCs. The gene calls are TRBV30 and TRBJ2-3; possibly TRBD1 for D (6 bases). This TCR derives from a human donor in good health. In DNA form, the CDR3 reads TGTGCCTGGAGTGGGACAGCAGATACGCAGTATTTT. It codes for CAWSGTADTQYF.